Listed here are 6 T cell receptor beta chains from one sample, sequenced in a study of T cells in Graves' hyperthyroidism and ophthalmopathy. What was amplified from RNA transcripts were TCR beta CDR3 regions. Primed by the HTBI set, a first-round RT-PCR was run on the TCR CDR3. TCRdb reprocessed the multiplex PCR reads via MiXCR and lists one record per CDR3 protein. The table has some 350,000 distinct CDR3 sequences, about 25% seen once. The sequenced sample was blood. The receptors derive from a man aged 50 to 59 with Graves' hyperthyroidism.

The genes are TRBV2 and TRBJ2-1, with TRBD1 matching 8 bases. Germline CDR1 reads SNHLY; CDR2 reads FYNNEI. The CDR3 extends over 13 amino acids. V shed 6 bases, J shed 10 bases, and the junction held 8 bases outside the gene matches. CDR3 region: CASRKQGGYEQFF. CDR3 in DNA: TGTGCCAGCAGAAAACAGGGGGGCTACGAGCAGTTCTTC.

This clonotype was observed at least ten times. This chain connects TRBV20-1 to TRBJ2-3, with D uncertain. Trimming removed 5 bases from V and 2 bases from J, with 5 bases in between. This CDR3 has 11 amino acids. Germline V gives CDR1 DFQATT, CDR2 SNEGSKA (reference sequence). CDR3: CSAVDTDTQYF. The CDR3 region has the DNA TGCAGTGCTGTAGACACAGATACGCAGTATTTT.

This clonotype showed up just a few times. The chain joins TRBV20-1 to TRBJ1-1; maybe TRBD1 (5 bases). Per the germline V gene, CDR1 is DFQATT and CDR2 is SNEGSKA (reference sequence). Trimming shortened V by 6 bases and J by 1 base, and 12 bases separated the two germline ends. The CDR3 consists of 13 residues. In DNA, the CDR3 is TGCAGTGCCCCCTCGGACAAGAACACTGAAGCTTTCTTT. Its protein is CSAPSDKNTEAFF.

There are a few counts of this clonotype. The chain recombines TRBV3-1 with TRBJ2-7, with D possibly TRBD1 on 5 matching bases. V dropped 2 bases and J dropped 1 base, with 6 bases sitting between them. The CDR3 length is 13 residues. Germline CDR1 LGHDT, CDR2 YNNKEL (reference sequence). CDR3 loop: CASSQKGSYEQYF. In nucleotides, the CDR3 is TGTGCCAGCAGCCAAAAGGGGTCCTACGAGCAGTACTTC.

This clonotype showed up just a few times. The chain is built from TRBV3-1 and TRBJ2-2, with a possible D match to TRBD2 (6 bases). CDR3 size: 17 residues. Trimming stripped 3 bases from V and 1 base from J, with 15 bases between. Looked up from germline, CDR1 is LGHDT and CDR2 is YNNKEL (reference sequence). The CDR3 here is CASSQPIRRGNTGELFF. The CDR3 DNA reads as TGTGCCAGCAGCCAGCCCATAAGGCGGGGGAACACCGGGGAGCTGTTTTTT. Combining the CDR3 with reference TRBV3-1 and TRBJ2-2 gives the whole variable domain DTAVSQTPKYLVTQMGNDKSIKCEQNLGHDTMYWYKQDSKKFLKIMFSYNNKELIINETVPNRFSPKSPDKAHLNLHINSLELGDSAVYFCASSQPIRRGNTGELFFGEGSRLTVL.

This clonotype showed up many times. V is TRBV7-3 and J is TRBJ2-7, with D tentatively TRBD2 (7 bases). Germline lookup yields CDR1 SGHTA and CDR2 FQGTGA. V lost 4 bases, J lost 6 bases, and 19 bases lay in between. The CDR3 extends over 15 amino acids. CDR3 loop: CASSSGVGGSREQYF. As DNA, the CDR3 is TGTGCCAGCAGCTCAGGGGTCGGCGGGAGTCGCGAGCAGTACTTC.